The 16 T cell receptor beta chains presented below share a single source sample, sequenced in a study of blood T cell repertoires in COVID-19. Assay: immunoSEQ multiplex PCR; the TCRdb copy retains only in-frame clones and omits some. The sample records roughly 190,000 clones, around four fifths being singletons. What was sequenced was peripheral blood. These TCRs come from a human donor in a cohort sampled during active COVID-19.

The V gene is TRBV5-6, the J gene TRBJ1-2; TRBD1 matches at 8 bases. The V and J ends lost 3 bases and 7 bases, in that order; junction bases with no gene match: 11. The CDR3 length is 15 residues. CDR1 SGHDT and CDR2 YYEEEE come from the germline V gene. CDR3 in amino acids: CASSWRRPGGSGYTF. The CDR3 DNA is TGTGCCAGCAGCTGGAGACGCCCAGGGGGCTCTGGCTACACCTTC. The entire variable domain, with the rest obtained from reference TRBV5-6 and TRBJ1-2, is as follows: DAGVTQSPTHLIKTRGQQVTLRCSPKSGHDTVSWYQQALGQGPQFIFQYYEEEERQRGNFPDRFSGHQFPNYSSELNVNALLLGDSALYLCASSWRRPGGSGYTFGSGTRLTVV.

The sample holds a few counts of this clone. The chain couples TRBV19 to TRBJ1-5, with D tentatively TRBD1 (6 bases). This CDR3 region has 15 residues. V was cut by 6 bases and J by 6 bases, with 18 bases left in between. Per germline, CDR1 LNHDA and CDR2 SQIVND (reference sequence). The CDR3 sequence is CASSVRGALVQPQHF. CDR3 in DNA: TGTGCCAGTAGCGTACGGGGGGCTCTGGTTCAGCCCCAGCATTTT.

The rearrangement links TRBV7-2 to TRBJ2-7, with TRBD2 as a possible D gene (5 bases). In germline, CDR1 is SGHTA, CDR2 FQGNSA. CDR3 size: 12 residues. The V end lost 6 bases, the J end lost 4 bases, and 10 bases lay between the germline ends. The CDR3 loop is CASSPTSYEQYF. The CDR3 DNA sequence: TGTGCCAGCAGTCCTACTAGTTACGAGCAGTACTTC.

The chain recombines TRBV14 with TRBJ2-7, with D perhaps TRBD1 (6 bases). The CDR3 spans 13 residues. Germline V CDR1 and CDR2: SGHDN, FVKESK. Trimming stripped 4 bases from V and 6 bases from J, with 13 bases between. DNA for the CDR3: TGTGCCAGCAGCCCTTCGGCAGGGGTCGAGCAGTACGTC. Protein: CASSPSAGVEQYV.

This clone was seen only a few times. V and J are TRBV6-1 and TRBJ2-1; D ambiguous. V was shortened by 3 bases and J by 4 bases, with 16 bases between the two germline ends. This CDR3 comprises 16 residues. Germline values: CDR1 MNHNS, CDR2 SASEGT. CDR3 in amino acids: CASSDSGSRVYNEQFF. The CDR3 DNA reads TGTGCCAGCAGTGATTCAGGATCTCGAGTTTACAATGAGCAGTTCTTC.

This rearrangement joins TRBV9 to TRBJ1-4; possible D gene TRBD1, 5 bases. CDR1 and CDR2 (germline): SGDLS, YYNGEE. This CDR3 is 15 amino acids long. Deletions cut 4 bases from V and 8 bases from J, with 18 bases between. CDR3 nucleotide sequence: TGTGCCAGCAGCAATCGAGGGTTCGGGGGAGAAAAACTGTTTTTT. It is translated as CASSNRGFGGEKLFF. Combining the CDR3 with reference TRBV9 and TRBJ1-4 gives the whole variable domain DSGVTQTPKHLITATGQRVTLRCSPRSGDLSVYWYQQSLDQGLQFLIQYYNGEERAKGNILERFSAQQFPDLHSELNLSSLELGDSALYFCASSNRGFGGEKLFFGSGTQLSVL.

This CDR3 reads CSAEDIAEAFF. The CDR3 DNA sequence: TGCAGTGCGGAAGACATCGCTGAAGCTTTCTTT. The gene calls are TRBV20-1 and TRBJ1-1, with D hard to call. Germline V lookup: CDR1 DFQATT, CDR2 SNEGSKA (reference sequence). The V gene lost 6 bases and the J gene lost 6 bases, with 11 bases spanning the gap. CDR3 length: 11 residues.

This CDR3 reads CASSLESNTDTQYF. The CDR3 DNA reads as TGCGCCAGCAGCTTGGAATCCAACACAGATACGCAGTATTTT. This chain connects TRBV5-1 to TRBJ2-3; D remains ambiguous. Germline lookup yields CDR1 SGHRS and CDR2 YFSETQ. The CDR3 runs 14 residues. Trimming pared 0 bases from V and 2 bases from J, leaving 7 bases between.

This chain links TRBV19 with TRBJ2-2, with 9 nucleotides matching TRBD2. The V and J ends lost 6 bases and 7 bases, in that order; junction bases with no gene match: 21. The CDR3 is 19 residues long. Germline V gene lookup returns CDR1 LNHDA and CDR2 SQIVND (reference sequence). This chain's CDR3 is CASRLSDVLRAGGIGELFF. In DNA form, the CDR3 reads TGTGCCAGTAGATTGTCGGATGTCCTTAGAGCGGGAGGCATCGGGGAGCTGTTTTTT. Full variable domain (rest looked up from reference TRBV19 and TRBJ2-2): DGGITQSPKYLFRKEGQNVTLSCEQNLNHDAMYWYRQDPGQGLRLIYYSQIVNDFQKGDIAEGYSVSREKKESFPLTVTSAQKNPTAFYLCASRLSDVLRAGGIGELFFGEGSRLTVL.

This clone was picked up one time. The chain is built from TRBV2 and TRBJ2-1; D is possibly TRBD1 (5 bases). CDR3 length equals 14 residues. From germline, CDR1 is SNHLY and CDR2 FYNNEI. Trimming took off 10 bases at V and 7 bases at J, with 20 bases between the two ends. CDR3: CATEKSSWTNEQFF. The CDR3 bases are TGTGCCACCGAAAAAAGCTCTTGGACAAATGAGCAGTTCTTC.

In its sample, this clone was seen a few times. V and J are TRBV5-6 and TRBJ1-1; tentatively, D is TRBD1 (5 bases). Germline assignment: CDR1 SGHDT and CDR2 YYEEEE. The CDR3 is 16 amino acids. V was clipped by 4 bases and J by 4 bases, with 20 bases between them. CDR3 sequence: CASSPPTGPGGTEAFF. The CDR3 DNA reads TGTGCCAGCAGCCCCCCTACGGGGCCCGGGGGCACTGAAGCTTTCTTT. The variable domain in full, with the rest retrieved from reference TRBV5-6 and TRBJ1-1, is DAGVTQSPTHLIKTRGQQVTLRCSPKSGHDTVSWYQQALGQGPQFIFQYYEEEERQRGNFPDRFSGHQFPNYSSELNVNALLLGDSALYLCASSPPTGPGGTEAFFGQGTRLTVV.

This clone was detected a few times. V usage is TRBV5-1 and J usage is TRBJ2-2; 9 bases agree with TRBD2. The CDR3 consists of 17 residues. In germline, CDR1 is SGHRS, CDR2 YFSETQ. Losses at the gene ends were 4 bases for V and 6 bases for J; bases not matched to a gene: 13. The CDR3 loop reads CASSGAASSGVAGELFF. The CDR3 DNA sequence: TGCGCCAGCAGCGGGGCGGCTTCTAGCGGGGTTGCCGGGGAGCTGTTTTTT.

DNA for the CDR3: TGTGCCAGCAGCAACTTGAAACGGAGGGCTTCCTACGAGCAGTACTTC. The encoded protein is CASSNLKRRASYEQYF. V is TRBV13 and J is TRBJ2-7; maybe TRBD2 (6 bases). Trimming took off 5 bases at V and 1 base at J, with 18 bases between the two ends. In germline, CDR1 is PRHDT, CDR2 FYEKMQ (reference sequence). This CDR3 is 16 amino acids long.

Here the CDR3 reads CASSEDRPYGYTF. CDR3 sequence (DNA): TGTGCCAGCAGTGAAGACAGGCCATATGGCTACACCTTC. V gene TRBV6-1 combines with J gene TRBJ1-2; weak D call: TRBD1 (5 bases). CDR1 and CDR2 from the germline V gene are MNHNS and SASEGT. CDR3 length: 13 amino acids. Trimming cost V 1 base and J 5 bases, with 8 bases left between them.

J is TRBJ2-7 and V is TRBV28; 8 nucleotides agree with TRBD2. The germline V gene encodes CDR1 MDHEN and CDR2 SYDVKM. V shed 2 bases and J 4 bases; nucleotides not matched to a gene: 7. The CDR3 is made up of 15 amino acids. The CDR3 nucleotides are TGTGCCAGCAGTTTAGAAGTACGGGAGGGTTACGAGCAGTACTTC. It encodes CASSLEVREGYEQYF. Full variable domain (remainder filled in from reference TRBV28 and TRBJ2-7): DVKVTQSSRYLVKRTGEKVFLECVQDMDHENMFWYRQDPGLGLRLIYFSYDVKMKEKGDIPEGYSVSREKKERFSLILESASTNQTSMYLCASSLEVREGYEQYFGPGTRLTVT.

The chain is built from TRBV29-1 and TRBJ1-1, with D unclear. The ends were cut back, 2 bases at V and 1 base at J, with 11 bases in the middle. This CDR3 is built from 14 residues. Germline CDR1 SQVTM, CDR2 ANQGSEA. The DNA for the CDR3 is TGCAGCGTTGAAAATGGCGGGCAGAACACTGAAGCTTTCTTT. Protein sequence: CSVENGGQNTEAFF.